Following are 18 T cell receptor beta chains from one sample sequenced in a study of cytomegalovirus exposure and HLA in healthy donors (dated by TCRdb to about 2017). Libraries were prepared through the immunoSEQ multiplex PCR assay. For the multiplex PCR, a mixture combining 60 forward primers for TCR Vbeta segments and 13 reverse primers for TCR Jbeta segments was used. TCRdb retrieved this table from immuneACCESS and kept in-frame rearrangements only. Not all clones are present; in checked studies, unresolved V genes account for under half, and no reason is known for the remainder. This sample holds some 140,000 clones; around 87% were observed only once. The top ten hold approximately 4.7% of the sample. The sequencing sample was made of PBMCs. These receptors were obtained from a woman aged 30 to 39 in good health and CMV-seronegative.

A word on this clone: One end of the junction is discordant with germline, which a read error may explain. The V and J genes are TRBV5-1 and TRBJ2-7; the D gene is possibly TRBD2 (7 bases). The germline V gene encodes CDR1 SGHRS and CDR2 YFSETQ. This CDR3 has 11 residues. The CDR3, as DNA: TGCGCCAGCAGCCTCCCGGGGGGCCCGAGCTTC. Its translation is CASSLPGGPSF.

The chain recombines TRBV4-1 with TRBJ2-1; 9 nucleotides match TRBD2. CDR1 and CDR2 from the germline V gene are MGHRA and YSYEKL. The junction had 1 base not matched to a gene; V was cut back by 3 bases and J by 1 base. The CDR3 sequence is 15 residues long. CDR3 residues: CASSQREGSYNEQFF. CDR3 nucleotides: TGCGCCAGCAGCCAGCGGGAGGGGTCCTACAATGAGCAGTTCTTC.

This rearrangement joins TRBV28 to TRBJ2-1; perhaps TRBD1 as D (5 bases). Germline CDR1 and CDR2: MDHEN and SYDVKM. This CDR3 has 16 residues. V dropped 5 bases and J dropped 0 bases, with 14 bases sitting between them. In nucleotides, the CDR3 is TGTGCCAGCAGTCTGCTGGGGCCGAGCTCCTACAATGAGCAGTTCTTC. Encoded protein: CASSLLGPSSYNEQFF.

The V gene is TRBV10-3, the J gene TRBJ2-3; 11 nucleotides agree with TRBD2. The germline V gene encodes CDR1 ENHRY and CDR2 SYGVKD. With 1 base clipped from V and 2 bases from J, the junction kept 2 bases outside the gene matches. The CDR3 runs to 16 residues. This CDR3 reads CAISELAGGPTDTQYF. The CDR3 DNA reads TGTGCCATCAGTGAGTTAGCGGGAGGGCCCACAGATACGCAGTATTTT.

A single count supports this clone. V usage is TRBV9 and J usage is TRBJ2-7, with D unresolved. The CDR3 consists of 15 residues. V lost 0 bases and J lost 2, with 12 bases in between. Germline CDR1 reads SGDLS; CDR2 reads YYNGEE. CDR3 nucleotide sequence: TGTGCCAGCAGCGTAGACCCGACACTTACCTACGAGCAGTACTTC. As protein: CASSVDPTLTYEQYF.

This clone was detected once. This likely comes from a read error, as the CDR3 has no conserved phenylalanine or tryptophan at its end. The DNA is omitted, as the CDR3 cannot be located on it reliably, and the CDR3 follows TCRdb's listing. The chain carries TRBV19 and TRBJ1-2; the D segment call TRBD1 is taken from the table without a DNA check. CDR1 is LNHDA and CDR2 is SQIVND in the germline V gene (reference sequence). The CDR3 is 12 residues long, ends included. The chain's CDR3 is CASSQGTGMTSS.

Notes on this clone: An end of the junction does not agree with germline; a read error may underlie this. This sequence joins TRBV7-9 and TRBJ1-4; 9 nucleotides line up with TRBD1. CDR3 length equals 19 residues. Germline lookup yields CDR1 SEHNR and CDR2 FQNEAQ (reference sequence). Written as DNA, the CDR3 is TGTTCCAGCAGCTTGGGGACAGGGTTCGGGGGAGGGGCGAATGAAAAACTGTTTTTT. Its translation: CSSSLGTGFGGGANEKLFF.

This clone occurred a few times. V and J are TRBV30 and TRBJ2-1; the match to TRBD2 covers 9 bases. V lost 5 bases, J lost 5 bases, and 13 bases stayed unmatched. This CDR3 is 16 amino acids long. Germline-derived CDR1 and CDR2 are GTSNPN and SVGIG (reference sequence). CDR3 sequence (DNA): TGTGCCTGGCAACCCCTCGGGGTAGCGGGGGACAATGAGCAGTTCTTC. It specifies CAWQPLGVAGDNEQFF.

V gene TRBV7-6 combines with J gene TRBJ2-7, with 7 bases matching TRBD2. V was pared by 1 base and J by 0 bases, with 3 bases of the junction left unmatched. The CDR3 spans 15 residues. The germline V gene encodes CDR1 SGHVS and CDR2 FNYEAQ. DNA of the CDR3: TGTGCCAGCAGCTTAGGGGGGGGGAGCTCCTACGAGCAGTACTTC. Residues: CASSLGGGSSYEQYF. The full variable domain, in which reference TRBV7-6 and TRBJ2-7 provide the parts outside the CDR3, is GAGVSQSPRYKVTKRGQDVALRCDPISGHVSLYWYRQALGQGPEFLTYFNYEAQQDKSGLPNDRFSAERPEGSISTLTIQRTEQRDSAMYRCASSLGGGSSYEQYFGPGTRLTVT.

The table lists this clone with a count of one. The chain links TRBV6-5 to TRBJ2-1; a possible D gene is TRBD1 (5 bases). CDR3 length: 15 residues. Germline CDR1 MNHEY, CDR2 SVGAGI. V dropped 1 base and J dropped 7 bases, with 14 bases sitting between them. CDR3 sequence (DNA): TGTGCCAGCAGTTACTTGGCAGGGTGGTATAATGAGCAGTTCTTC. It codes for CASSYLAGWYNEQFF.

DNA of the CDR3: TGTGCCAGCAGCTTCCTGGGGAGGTACGAGCAGTACTTC. This gives the protein CASSFLGRYEQYF. The chain has TRBV7-2 and TRBJ2-7; a weak D match, TRBD2 (6 bases). V lost 3 bases and J lost 4, with 10 bases in between. Germline CDR1 and CDR2: SGHTA and FQGNSA. This CDR3 has 13 residues.

The rearrangement joins TRBV5-1 to TRBJ1-5; the match to TRBD1 covers 7 bases. The CDR3 runs 14 residues. V shed 0 bases, J shed 6 bases, and the junction held 3 bases outside the gene matches. The germline V gene encodes CDR1 SGHRS and CDR2 YFSETQ. CDR3: CASSLEAGGQPQHF. DNA for the CDR3: TGCGCCAGCAGCTTGGAAGCAGGGGGTCAGCCCCAGCATTTT. Full variable domain (outside the CDR3, taken from reference TRBV5-1 and TRBJ1-5): KAGVTQTPRYLIKTRGQQVTLSCSPISGHRSVSWYQQTPGQGLQFLFEYFSETQRNKGNFPGRFSGRQFSNSRSEMNVSTLELGDSALYLCASSLEAGGQPQHFGDGTRLSIL.

The V gene is TRBV30, the J gene TRBJ1-4, with D possibly matching TRBD1 (5 bases). Per germline, CDR1 GTSNPN and CDR2 SVGIG (reference sequence). The CDR3 consists of 19 residues. V was shortened by 0 bases and J by 8 bases, with 28 bases between the two germline ends. CDR3 residues: CAWSVILGQGEGLEEKLFF. CDR3 DNA: TGTGCCTGGAGTGTAATTTTGGGTCAAGGGGAAGGGTTGGAGGAAAAACTGTTTTTT. Looking up the rest from reference TRBV30 and TRBJ1-4 gives the full variable domain: SQTIHQWPATLVQPVGSPLSLECTVEGTSNPNLYWYRQAAGRGLQLLFYSVGIGQISSEVPQNLSASRPQDRQFILSSKKLLLSDSGFYLCAWSVILGQGEGLEEKLFFGSGTQLSVL.

The J gene is TRBJ1-3, the V gene TRBV30; D is undetermined. The CDR3 loop spans 14 amino acids. The germline gives CDR1 GTSNPN, CDR2 SVGIG (reference sequence). The ends were cut back, 2 bases at V and 1 base at J, with 9 bases in the middle. DNA of the CDR3: TGTGCCTGGAGTCGAGCGGGGTCTGGAAACACCATATATTTT. Its protein is CAWSRAGSGNTIYF.

The V and J genes are TRBV18 and TRBJ2-7; D gene ambiguous. CDR1 and CDR2 from the germline V gene are KGHSH and LQKENI. V lost 2 bases to trimming and J lost 2 bases, with 7 bases between them. The CDR3 sequence is 13 residues long. The CDR3 DNA follows: TGTGCCAGCTCACCAATCCAGGCCTACGAGCAGTACTTC. Translation gives CASSPIQAYEQYF.

This chain joins TRBV6-5 and TRBJ2-1, with 12 bases fitting TRBD2. Looked up from germline, CDR1 is MNHEY and CDR2 is SVGAGI. V trimming: 6 bases; J trimming: 6 bases; junction bases outside the gene matches: 3. CDR3 length: 14 amino acids. CDR3 amino acids: CASRLAGGFNEQFF. The CDR3 DNA is TGTGCCAGCAGGCTAGCGGGAGGGTTCAATGAGCAGTTCTTC.

The genes are TRBV10-3 and TRBJ2-7, with a weak D call TRBD1 (6 bases). The CDR3 consists of 14 residues. Germline V gene lookup returns CDR1 ENHRY and CDR2 SYGVKD. Trimming removed 0 bases from V and 5 bases from J, with 11 bases in between. CDR3 nucleotides: TGTGCCATCAGTGAGTCAGTTTACAGGGACGAGCAGTACTTC. Its translation is CAISESVYRDEQYF.

Concerning this clone itself: Other DNA sequences in the sample encode the same CDR3. The gene calls are TRBV4-1 and TRBJ1-5; 8 bases match TRBD1. The CDR3 is 15 amino acids. CDR1 is MGHRA, CDR2 YSYEKL, per germline. V shed 8 bases and J 5 bases; nucleotides not matched to a gene: 11. The CDR3 bases are TGCGCCAGCCGACGGACAGGGCGAAGGGATCAGCCCCAGCATTTT. Protein product: CASRRTGRRDQPQHF.